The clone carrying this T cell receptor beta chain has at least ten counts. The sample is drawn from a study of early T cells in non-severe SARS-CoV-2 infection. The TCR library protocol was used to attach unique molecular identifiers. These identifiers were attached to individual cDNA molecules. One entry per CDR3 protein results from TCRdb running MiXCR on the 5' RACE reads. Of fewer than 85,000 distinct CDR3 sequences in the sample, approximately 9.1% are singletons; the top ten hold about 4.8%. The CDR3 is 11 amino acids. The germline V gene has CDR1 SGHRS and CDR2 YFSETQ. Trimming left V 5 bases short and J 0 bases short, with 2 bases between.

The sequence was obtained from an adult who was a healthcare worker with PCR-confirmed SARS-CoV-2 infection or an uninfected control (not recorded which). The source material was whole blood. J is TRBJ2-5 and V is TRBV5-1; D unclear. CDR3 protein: CASRHQETQYF. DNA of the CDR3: TGCGCCAGCAGGCACCAAGAGACCCAGTACTTC.